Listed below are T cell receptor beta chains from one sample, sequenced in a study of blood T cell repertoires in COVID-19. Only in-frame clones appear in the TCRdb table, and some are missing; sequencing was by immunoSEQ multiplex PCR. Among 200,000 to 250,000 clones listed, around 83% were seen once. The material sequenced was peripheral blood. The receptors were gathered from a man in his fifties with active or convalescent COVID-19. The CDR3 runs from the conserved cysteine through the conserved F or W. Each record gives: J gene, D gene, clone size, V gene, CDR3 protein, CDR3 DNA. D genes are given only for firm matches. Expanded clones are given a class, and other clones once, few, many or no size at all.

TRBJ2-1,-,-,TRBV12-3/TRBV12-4,CASSLPPGSEQFF,TGTGCCAGCAGTCTCCCCCCCGGTAGTGAGCAGTTCTTC
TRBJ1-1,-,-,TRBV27,CASSSRWGGNTEAFF,TGTGCCAGCAGTTCCCGGTGGGGGGGAAACACTGAAGCTTTCTTT
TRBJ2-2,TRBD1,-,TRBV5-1,CASSLTGTGLSGELFF,TGCGCCAGCAGCTTGACCGGGACAGGGTTGTCCGGGGAGCTGTTTTTT
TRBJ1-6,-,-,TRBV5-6,CASSLRYPPLHF,TGTGCCAGCAGCCTCAGATATCCACCCCTCCACTTT
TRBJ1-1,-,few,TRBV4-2,CASRLTGGYTEAFF,TGTGCCAGCAGACTGACGGGGGGGTACACTGAAGCTTTCTTT
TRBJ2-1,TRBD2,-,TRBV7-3,CASSASGSSYNEQFF,TGTGCCAGCAGCGCGAGCGGGAGTTCCTACAATGAGCAGTTCTTC
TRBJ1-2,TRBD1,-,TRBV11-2,CASSLRRGRNGYTF,TGTGCCAGCAGCTTAAGGAGGGGGCGGAATGGCTACACCTTC
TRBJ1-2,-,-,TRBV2,CASSEIRAPYYGYTF,TGTGCCAGCAGTGAGATCAGGGCGCCTTACTATGGCTACACCTTC
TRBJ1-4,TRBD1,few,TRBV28,CASSFSGQGNEKLFF,TGTGCCAGCAGTTTCAGTGGACAGGGTAATGAAAAACTGTTTTTT
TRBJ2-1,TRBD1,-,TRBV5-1,CASSKGQGESSYNEQFF,TGCGCCAGCAGCAAGGGACAGGGGGAGAGCTCCTACAATGAGCAGTTCTTC
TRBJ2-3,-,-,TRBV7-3,CASSFGAVTDTQYF,TGTGCCAGCAGCTTCGGAGCGGTCACAGATACGCAGTATTTT
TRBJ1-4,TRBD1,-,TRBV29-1,CSARGQGGEKLFF,TGCAGCGCTCGGGGACAGGGAGGAGAAAAACTGTTTTTT
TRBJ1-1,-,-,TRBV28,CASSPIDGGYTEAFF,TGTGCCAGCAGTCCCATAGACGGGGGATACACTGAAGCTTTCTTT
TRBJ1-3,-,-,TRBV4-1,CASSLELGSSGNTIYF,TGCGCCAGCAGCCTTGAACTCGGGAGCTCTGGAAACACCATATATTTT
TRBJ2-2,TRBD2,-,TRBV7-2,CASSSSGGAAGELFF,TGTGCCAGCAGCTCTAGCGGGGGGGCGGCCGGGGAGCTGTTTTTT
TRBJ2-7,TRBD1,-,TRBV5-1,CASSLLGGGGEQYF,TGCGCCAGCAGCTTGTTAGGGGGCGGAGGAGAGCAGTACTTC
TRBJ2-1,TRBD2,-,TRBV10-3,CAISPHSGARSYNEQFF,TGTGCCATCAGTCCCCATAGCGGGGCCCGCTCCTACAATGAGCAGTTCTTC
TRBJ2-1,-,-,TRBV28,CASSGIWRSYNEQFF,TGTGCCAGCAGCGGTATATGGCGGTCCTACAATGAGCAGTTCTTC
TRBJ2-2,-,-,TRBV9,CASSVGPRGNTGELFF,TGTGCCAGCAGCGTAGGGCCCAGGGGGAACACCGGGGAGCTGTTTTTT